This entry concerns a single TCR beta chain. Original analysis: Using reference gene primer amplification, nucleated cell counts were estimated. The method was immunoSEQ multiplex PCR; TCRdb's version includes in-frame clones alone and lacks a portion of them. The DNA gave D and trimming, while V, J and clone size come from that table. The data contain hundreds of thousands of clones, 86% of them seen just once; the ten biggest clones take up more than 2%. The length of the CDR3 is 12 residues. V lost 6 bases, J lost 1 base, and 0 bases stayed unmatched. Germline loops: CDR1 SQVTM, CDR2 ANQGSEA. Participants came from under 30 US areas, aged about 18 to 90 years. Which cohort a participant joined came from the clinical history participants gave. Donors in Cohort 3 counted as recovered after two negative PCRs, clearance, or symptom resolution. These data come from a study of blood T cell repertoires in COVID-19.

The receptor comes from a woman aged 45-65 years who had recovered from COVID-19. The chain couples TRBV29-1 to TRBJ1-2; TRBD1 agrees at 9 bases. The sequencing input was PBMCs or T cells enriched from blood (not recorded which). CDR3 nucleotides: TGCAGCGTGGGACAGGGTAACTATGGCTACACCTTC. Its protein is CSVGQGNYGYTF.